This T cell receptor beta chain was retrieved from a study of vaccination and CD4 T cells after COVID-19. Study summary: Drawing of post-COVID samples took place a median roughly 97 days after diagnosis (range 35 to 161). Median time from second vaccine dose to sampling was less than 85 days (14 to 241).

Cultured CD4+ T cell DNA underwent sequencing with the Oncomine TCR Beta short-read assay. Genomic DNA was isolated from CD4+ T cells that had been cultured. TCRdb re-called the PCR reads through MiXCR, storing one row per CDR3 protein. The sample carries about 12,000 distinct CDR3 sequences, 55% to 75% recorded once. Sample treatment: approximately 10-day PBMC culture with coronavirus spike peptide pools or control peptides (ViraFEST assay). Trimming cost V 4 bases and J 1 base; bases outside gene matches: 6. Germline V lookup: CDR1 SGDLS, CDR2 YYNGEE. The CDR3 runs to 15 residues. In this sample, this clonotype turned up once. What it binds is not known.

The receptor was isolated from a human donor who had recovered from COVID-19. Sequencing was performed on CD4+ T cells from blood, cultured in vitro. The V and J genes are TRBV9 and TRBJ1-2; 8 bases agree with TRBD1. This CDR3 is CASSSGRGLNYGYTF. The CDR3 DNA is TGTGCCAGCAGCTCGGGCAGGGGGCTTAACTATGGCTACACCTTC.